What follows are 18 T cell receptor beta chains derived from one specimen sequenced in a study of vaccination and CD4 T cells after COVID-19. Their cognate antigens are unknown. Sequencing of the DNA from cultured CD4+ T cells was carried out with the Oncomine TCR Beta short-read assay. TCRdb recomputed calls from the PCR reads with MiXCR, one row per CDR3 protein. The sample carries 18,000 or so distinct CDR3 sequences, approximately 57% recorded once. Regarding treatment: roughly ten-day PBMC culture with coronavirus spike peptide pools or control peptides (ViraFEST assay). Source: CD4+ T cells from blood, cultured in vitro, taken before SARS-CoV-2 vaccination. These receptors came from a human donor who had recovered from COVID-19.

The chain employs TRBV12-3 or TRBV12-4 and TRBJ1-5; 11 bases fit TRBD1. This CDR3 contains 14 residues. The ends lost 7 bases at V and 6 bases at J; junction bases unmatched: 5. CDR3 loop: CASTAGTGGQPQHF. CDR3 DNA sequence: TGTGCCAGCACCGCCGGGACAGGGGGTCAGCCCCAGCATTTT.

This chain uses TRBV20-1 with TRBJ2-3; 7 bases agree with TRBD1. CDR1 is DFQATT, CDR2 SNEGSKA, per germline (reference sequence). This CDR3 is 12 amino acids long. V dropped 7 bases and J dropped 1; count of bases not matched to a gene: 2. CDR3 sequence reads: CSVGQGTDTQYF. The CDR3 coding sequence is TGCAGTGTCGGACAGGGCACAGATACGCAGTATTTT.

This chain connects TRBV6-5 to TRBJ2-7; no clear D gene. The CDR3 runs 13 residues. V was shortened by 6 bases and J by 6 bases, with 15 bases between the two germline ends. The germline CDR1 and CDR2 sequences are MNHEY and SVGAGI. The chain's CDR3 is CASSLLHRSEQYF. CDR3 coding DNA: TGTGCCAGCAGCTTACTCCACCGGAGCGAGCAGTACTTC.

The chain couples TRBV25-1 to TRBJ2-7; D may be TRBD2 (6 bases). Germline assignment: CDR1 MGHDK and CDR2 SYGVNS. V dropped 9 bases and J dropped 0 bases, with 9 bases sitting between them. The CDR3 has 12 residues. For the CDR3, the DNA is TGTGCCAGTGGGGGGAACTCCTACGAGCAGTACTTC. It yields the protein CASGGNSYEQYF.

V gene TRBV5-4 combines with J gene TRBJ2-5, with D perhaps matching TRBD1 (5 bases). This CDR3 has 14 amino acids. V was trimmed by 2 bases and J by 3 bases, leaving 11 bases between them. Germline-derived CDR1 and CDR2 are SGHNT and YYREEE (reference sequence). In DNA form, the CDR3 reads TGTGCCAGCAGCTTAGCCGCCAGGGAAGAGACCCAGTACTTC. Protein sequence: CASSLAAREETQYF.

Only one count was recorded for this clonotype. V gene TRBV19 combines with J gene TRBJ1-4; D ambiguous. The CDR3 consists of 12 residues. Germline values: CDR1 LNHDA, CDR2 SQIVND (reference sequence). Between the trimmed V and J ends, which lost 3 bases and 15 bases, there was a span of 14 bases. The CDR3 spells CASSIRTAGVFF. In DNA, the CDR3 is TGTGCCAGTAGTATTCGGACGGCGGGCGTGTTTTTT.

The chain carries TRBV27 and TRBJ2-1; 11 positions match TRBD2. V dropped 5 bases and J dropped 9; count of bases not matched to a gene: 9. Germline loops: CDR1 MNHEY, CDR2 SMNVEV (reference sequence). The CDR3 sequence is 15 residues long. DNA of the CDR3: TGTGCCAGCAGTAGCGGGACTAGCGGAGTCCTTGAGCAGTTCTTC. This gives the protein CASSSGTSGVLEQFF.

The V call is TRBV6-1, the J call TRBJ2-1; unclear D gene. CDR1 is MNHNS and CDR2 is SASEGT in the germline V gene. The germline V and J ends were trimmed by 0 bases and 3 bases, with 9 bases remaining between them. This CDR3 comprises 15 residues. CDR3 in amino acids: CASSEATSDYNEQFF. The CDR3 coding sequence is TGTGCCAGCAGTGAAGCCACGTCGGACTACAATGAGCAGTTCTTC.

This rearrangement joins TRBV7-3 to TRBJ2-7, with D possibly being TRBD1 or TRBD2 (5 bases each). Trimming removed 1 base from V and 1 base from J, with 11 bases in between. The CDR3 sequence is 15 residues long. Germline CDR1 is SGHTA and CDR2 is FQGTGA. CDR3 loop: CASSLRGETSYEQYF. The CDR3 nucleotides are TGTGCCAGCAGCTTAAGAGGGGAGACTTCCTACGAGCAGTACTTC.

Here the CDR3 reads CASSLVDRTYGYTF. The CDR3 region has the DNA TGTGCCAGCAGCTTGGTCGACAGGACCTATGGCTACACCTTC. The rearrangement uses TRBV5-4 and TRBJ1-2; the D gene is possibly TRBD1 (6 bases). The CDR3 consists of 14 residues. V was shortened by 0 bases and J by 4 bases, with 10 bases between the two germline ends. Germline values: CDR1 SGHNT, CDR2 YYREEE (reference sequence).

This sequence joins TRBV2 and TRBJ2-5, with D possibly TRBD1 on 6 matching bases. CDR1 and CDR2 from the germline V gene are SNHLY and FYNNEI. The V end lost 6 bases, the J end lost 0 bases, and 14 bases lay between the germline ends. The CDR3 is made up of 15 amino acids. The CDR3 is CASSLDSRYQETQYF. Written as DNA, the CDR3 is TGTGCCAGCAGCTTGGACAGTAGGTACCAAGAGACCCAGTACTTC.

This clonotype was observed a handful of times. The gene calls are TRBV24-1 and TRBJ2-2; 11 bases map to TRBD2. The CDR3 length is 16 residues. Germline V gene sequence: CDR1 KGHDR, CDR2 SFDVKD. V was clipped by 3 bases and J by 5 bases; unmatched bases: 4. The CDR3 loop reads CATSDLAGGETGELFF. The DNA of the CDR3 is TGTGCCACCAGTGATCTAGCGGGAGGTGAGACCGGGGAGCTGTTTTTT.

This clonotype is medium-sized by share. The chain has TRBV20-1 and TRBJ2-5, with D tentatively TRBD2 (5 bases). CDR1 is DFQATT, CDR2 SNEGSKA, per germline (reference sequence). V lost 6 bases to trimming and J lost 2 bases, with 13 bases between them. There are 13 residues in the CDR3. The CDR3 region has the DNA TGCAGTGCCCCAACTAGGGCACAAGAGACCCAGTACTTC. This gives the protein CSAPTRAQETQYF.

The V and J genes are TRBV21-1 and TRBJ1-6; the DNA was not compared with TRBD1, the D call given in the table. TRBV21-1 is tagged as a pseudogene. The CDR3 consists of 17 residues. CDR3 in DNA: TGTGCCAGCAGAGGACAGAGCACAAGCTCCTATAATTCACCCCTCCACTTT. It specifies CASRGQSTSSYNSPLHF.

V and J are TRBV14 and TRBJ2-1; 10 bases align to TRBD2. The CDR3 is 15 residues long. The germline V gene has CDR1 SGHDN and CDR2 FVKESK. Germline trimming cut 4 bases from V and 0 bases from J; bases unmatched to any gene: 0. As DNA, the CDR3 is TGTGCCAGCAGCCGACTAGCGGGCTCCTACAATGAGCAGTTCTTC. Amino acid sequence: CASSRLAGSYNEQFF. Together with reference TRBV14 and TRBJ2-1, the CDR3 gives the full variable domain: EAGVTQFPSHSVIEKGQTVTLRCDPISGHDNLYWYRRVMGKEIKFLLHFVKESKQDESGMPNNRFLAERTGGTYSTLKVQPAELEDSGVYFCASSRLAGSYNEQFFGPGTRLTVL.

In its sample, this clonotype is medium-sized. The chain recombines TRBV19 with TRBJ2-5, with 7 nucleotides matching TRBD1. Germline trimming cut 3 bases from V and 4 bases from J; bases unmatched to any gene: 2. CDR1 LNHDA and CDR2 SQIVND come from the germline V gene (reference sequence). The CDR3 has 13 amino acids. The CDR3 DNA follows: TGTGCCAGTAGTATGTACAGGGGAGAGACCCAGTACTTC. As protein: CASSMYRGETQYF.

V is TRBV6-1 and J is TRBJ1-3, with D unclear. CDR1 MNHNS and CDR2 SASEGT come from the germline V gene. Trimming took 6 bases from V and 0 from J, leaving 12 bases between them. This CDR3 comprises 15 residues. The CDR3 loop is CASSWRGSSGNTIYF. The CDR3, as DNA: TGTGCCAGCAGCTGGAGAGGGAGCTCTGGAAACACCATATATTTT.

The chain uses TRBV10-3 and TRBJ2-3; 11 nucleotides match TRBD2. The CDR3 contains 19 residues. CDR1 and CDR2 (germline): ENHRY, SYGVKD. Trimming at V came to 10 bases and at J to 5 bases, leaving 23 bases not matched to a gene. CDR3 in amino acids: CATKAASGRTYPNLDTQYF. The CDR3, as DNA: TGTGCCACTAAGGCGGCTAGCGGGAGGACATACCCAAATTTAGATACGCAGTATTTT.